These T cell receptor beta chains were read from a single sample in a study of PD-L1 blockade in urothelial cancer. The protocol was immunoSEQ multiplex PCR, while the TCRdb copy is restricted to in-frame clones and leaves out a portion. Of 15,000 to 20,000 clones in the sample, about 89% are singletons; the top ten hold 10% to 15%. Sequences were derived from PBMCs, sampled around atezolizumab (anti-PD-L1) treatment. All receptors come from a man in his 70s with urothelial cancer. Each CDR3 is given with its conserved first and last residue. Fields, in order: CDR3 DNA, CDR3 protein, clone size, D gene, CDR3 length, J gene, V gene. A D gene is named only where the DNA matches it firmly. Only some rows state a clone size, as once, few, many or a class for expanded clones.

DNA: TGTGCCAGCAGCTTAGGGGCTGTCCTGTTCTATGGCTACACCTTC; CDR3: CASSLGAVLFYGYTF; size: .; D: .; length: 15; J: TRBJ1-2; V: TRBV7-9
DNA: TGCGCCAGCAGTGGGCAGAATAGCAATCAGCCCCAGCATTTT; CDR3: CASSGQNSNQPQHF; size: .; D: .; length: 14; J: TRBJ1-5; V: TRBV10-2
DNA: TGCGCCAGCAGCGCGGGATCGTCTAGCCCTGGAGCTTTCTTT; CDR3: CASSAGSSSPGAFF; size: .; D: .; length: 14; J: TRBJ1-1; V: TRBV5-1
DNA: TGTGCCAGCAGCGGTCGGGACAGGGGATTGAATGGCTACACCTTC; CDR3: CASSGRDRGLNGYTF; size: .; D: TRBD1; length: 15; J: TRBJ1-2; V: TRBV9
DNA: TGCGCCAGCAGCTTGGGTGCGGGGGGCTTCACCGGGGAGCTGTTTTTT; CDR3: CASSLGAGGFTGELFF; size: .; D: TRBD2; length: 16; J: TRBJ2-2; V: TRBV5-1
DNA: TGTGCCATCAGGGGGGAGGACAGGGTCTACGAGCAGTACTTC; CDR3: CAIRGEDRVYEQYF; size: .; D: TRBD1; length: 14; J: TRBJ2-7; V: TRBV10-3
DNA: TGCGCCAGCAGCTTGGTTAGGGGGGAGCAGTTCTTC; CDR3: CASSLVRGEQFF; size: few; D: .; length: 12; J: TRBJ2-1; V: TRBV5-1
DNA: TGTGCCAGCAGCCAAGGCGGCGATTTCTATGGCTACACCTTC; CDR3: CASSQGGDFYGYTF; size: .; D: .; length: 14; J: TRBJ1-2; V: TRBV4-2
DNA: TGTGCCAGCAGCTTGGGGGGTCTGGCGGGGGCCTACAATGAGCAGTTCTTC; CDR3: CASSLGGLAGAYNEQFF; size: .; D: TRBD2; length: 17; J: TRBJ2-1; V: TRBV5-4
DNA: TGTGCCTGGAGTTTGACAGGGAATTCACCCCTCCACTTT; CDR3: CAWSLTGNSPLHF; size: .; D: TRBD1; length: 13; J: TRBJ1-6; V: TRBV30
DNA: TGTGCCAGCAGCTTAGCGACAGGACAGGGAAGATTAATCCACTTT; CDR3: CASSLATGQGRLIHF; size: .; D: TRBD1; length: 15; J: TRBJ1-6; V: TRBV11-2
DNA: TGCGCCAGCAGCTTGGCCGTGGCAGAGAGGGACTATGGCTACACCTTC; CDR3: CASSLAVAERDYGYTF; size: few; D: .; length: 16; J: TRBJ1-2; V: TRBV5-1
DNA: TGTGCCAGTAGTAGCTTGGGCGCACCCCTCCACTTT; CDR3: CASSSLGAPLHF; size: few; D: .; length: 12; J: TRBJ1-6; V: TRBV19
DNA: TGTGCCAGCAGCCCGGACAGCGCGAACACCGGGGAGCTGTTTTTT; CDR3: CASSPDSANTGELFF; size: .; D: .; length: 15; J: TRBJ2-2; V: TRBV5-4
DNA: TGTGCCAGCAGCAGGACACCGTATAGCAATCAGCCCCAGCATTTT; CDR3: CASSRTPYSNQPQHF; size: .; D: .; length: 15; J: TRBJ1-5; V: TRBV2
DNA: TGTGCCAGCAGCCGAGGGACTAGCGGGGGGGATACGCAGTATTTT; CDR3: CASSRGTSGGDTQYF; size: once; D: TRBD2; length: 15; J: TRBJ2-3; V: TRBV7-9
DNA: TGTGCCTGGAGTGTACGGTGGGGAGGCTCCTACGAGCAGTACTTC; CDR3: CAWSVRWGGSYEQYF; size: .; D: .; length: 15; J: TRBJ2-7; V: TRBV30
DNA: TGTGCCAGCAGCTCGTTTTTGACGGGGGGCACAGATACGCAGTATTTT; CDR3: CASSSFLTGGTDTQYF; size: .; D: .; length: 16; J: TRBJ2-3; V: TRBV13
DNA: TGTGCCAGCAGACCGAGCCGGGACACACAAGAGACCCAGTACTTC; CDR3: CASRPSRDTQETQYF; size: .; D: .; length: 15; J: TRBJ2-5; V: TRBV6-5
DNA: TGTGCCAGTACTGATAGAGGGGGAGATACGCAGTATTTT; CDR3: CASTDRGGDTQYF; size: .; D: .; length: 13; J: TRBJ2-3; V: TRBV19
DNA: TGTGCCAGCAGCTCGTTACAGGGGGCCAACGGCTACACCTTC; CDR3: CASSSLQGANGYTF; size: .; D: TRBD1; length: 14; J: TRBJ1-2; V: TRBV9
DNA: TGTGCCAGCAGTTCAGGGCAAAACACAGATACGCAGTATTTT; CDR3: CASSSGQNTDTQYF; size: .; D: .; length: 14; J: TRBJ2-3; V: TRBV6-5